The next 9 T cell receptor beta chains were all read from a single sample in a study of blood T cell repertoires in COVID-19. Sequencing was performed with immunoSEQ multiplex PCR; in TCRdb, only in-frame clones are kept and a portion is missing. The sample shows fewer than 700,000 clones, roughly 89% of them seen only once. The source material was peripheral blood. The receptors were gathered from a woman aged 45 to 65 with COVID-19, enrolled during active disease.

This chain uses TRBV7-6 with TRBJ2-2; D not resolved. Germline V gene lookup returns CDR1 SGHVS and CDR2 FNYEAQ. Trimming stripped 1 base from V and 3 bases from J, with 3 bases between. The CDR3 spans 13 residues. In DNA form, the CDR3 reads TGTGCCAGCAGCTTAGTCGACACCGGGGAGCTGTTTTTT. As protein: CASSLVDTGELFF.

The chain is built from TRBV6-1 and TRBJ2-1; 10 bases map to TRBD1. Germline V gene sequence: CDR1 MNHNS, CDR2 SASEGT. The length of the CDR3 is 16 residues. V was pared by 4 bases and J by 2 bases, with 5 bases of the junction left unmatched. As DNA, the CDR3 is TGTGCCAGCAGTGGGACCGGGACAGGGGCCTACAATGAGCAGTTCTTC. This translates into CASSGTGTGAYNEQFF.

The CDR3 DNA is TGCGCCAGCAGCCAGGGGACAGGGGCGAACTATGGCTACACCTTC. Translated: CASSQGTGANYGYTF. The genes are TRBV4-1 and TRBJ1-2; 10 bases are shared with TRBD1. Trimming took 3 bases from V and 2 from J; bases not matched to a gene: 3. The CDR3 covers 15 residues. The germline gives CDR1 MGHRA, CDR2 YSYEKL.

V and J are TRBV7-6 and TRBJ2-2; TRBD2 agrees at 10 bases. The CDR3 covers 17 residues. The germline V gene has CDR1 SGHVS and CDR2 FNYEAQ. The ends lost 2 bases at V and 5 bases at J; junction bases unmatched: 8. DNA for the CDR3: TGTGCCAGCAGCTTAAGCCTAGCGGGGGTTTCGACCGGGGAGCTGTTTTTT. This sequence encodes CASSLSLAGVSTGELFF. Based on the CDR3 plus reference TRBV7-6 and TRBJ2-2, the full variable domain is GAGVSQSPRYKVTKRGQDVALRCDPISGHVSLYWYRQALGQGPEFLTYFNYEAQQDKSGLPNDRFSAERPEGSISTLTIQRTEQRDSAMYRCASSLSLAGVSTGELFFGEGSRLTVL.

This rearrangement joins TRBV19 to TRBJ1-5; 7 bases map to TRBD1. V was clipped by 6 bases and J by 2 bases; unmatched bases: 7. The CDR3 covers 15 residues. Per the germline V gene, CDR1 is LNHDA and CDR2 is SQIVND (reference sequence). The CDR3 protein is CASRIFTGGNQPQHF. The CDR3 DNA follows: TGTGCCAGTAGGATTTTTACAGGGGGCAATCAGCCCCAGCATTTT.

The rearrangement uses TRBV5-8 and TRBJ1-5; possibly TRBD1 for D (6 bases). Per the germline V gene, CDR1 is SGHTS and CDR2 is YDEGEE. The CDR3 extends over 17 amino acids. The ends were cut back, 1 base at V and 4 bases at J, with 18 bases in the middle. Here the CDR3 DNA reads TGTGCCAGCAGCTTGAGGGGGGGTGGTGGCGAGAATCAGCCCCAGCATTTT. Encoded protein: CASSLRGGGGENQPQHF. Based on the CDR3 plus reference TRBV5-8 and TRBJ1-5, the full variable domain is EAGVTQSPTHLIKTRGQQATLRCSPISGHTSVYWYQQALGLGLQFLLWYDEGEERNRGNFPPRFSGRQFPNYSSELNVNALELEDSALYLCASSLRGGGGENQPQHFGDGTRLSIL.

This clone was seen only once. The J gene is TRBJ1-3, the V gene TRBV5-1; D not certain. CDR3 length: 14 residues. V was cut by 0 bases and J by 2 bases, with 6 bases left in between. Germline V gives CDR1 SGHRS, CDR2 YFSETQ. The CDR3 loop is CASSLDPAGNTIYF. CDR3 DNA: TGCGCCAGCAGCTTGGACCCAGCTGGAAACACCATATATTTT.

V is TRBV6-5 and J is TRBJ2-2; 7 nucleotides match TRBD2. There are 16 residues in the CDR3. Trimming took 2 bases from V and 0 from J; bases not matched to a gene: 3. Germline V gene data show CDR1 as MNHEY and CDR2 as SVGAGI. This chain's CDR3 is CASSYGAGANTGELFF. CDR3 sequence (DNA): TGTGCCAGCAGTTACGGGGCGGGAGCGAACACCGGGGAGCTGTTTTTT.

The CDR3 region is CASSSTYEQYF. CDR3 bases: TGTGCCAGCAGCTCCACCTACGAGCAGTACTTC. The rearrangement uses TRBV11-2 and TRBJ2-7, with D uncertain. The CDR3 is made up of 11 amino acids. Trimming left V 4 bases short and J 2 bases short, with 3 bases between. Per the germline V gene, CDR1 is SGHAT and CDR2 is FQNNGV.